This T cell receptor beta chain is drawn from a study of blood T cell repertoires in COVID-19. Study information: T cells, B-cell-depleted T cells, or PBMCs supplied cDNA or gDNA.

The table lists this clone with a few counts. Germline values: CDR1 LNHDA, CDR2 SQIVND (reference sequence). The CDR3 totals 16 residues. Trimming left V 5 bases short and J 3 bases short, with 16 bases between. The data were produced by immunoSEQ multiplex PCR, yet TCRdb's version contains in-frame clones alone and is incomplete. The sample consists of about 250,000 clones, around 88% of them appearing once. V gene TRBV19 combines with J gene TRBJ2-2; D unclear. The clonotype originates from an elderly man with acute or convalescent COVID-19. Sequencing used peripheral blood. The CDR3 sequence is CASSLAQALHTGELFF. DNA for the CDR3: TGTGCCAGTAGTTTAGCCCAAGCGCTTCACACCGGGGAGCTGTTTTTT.